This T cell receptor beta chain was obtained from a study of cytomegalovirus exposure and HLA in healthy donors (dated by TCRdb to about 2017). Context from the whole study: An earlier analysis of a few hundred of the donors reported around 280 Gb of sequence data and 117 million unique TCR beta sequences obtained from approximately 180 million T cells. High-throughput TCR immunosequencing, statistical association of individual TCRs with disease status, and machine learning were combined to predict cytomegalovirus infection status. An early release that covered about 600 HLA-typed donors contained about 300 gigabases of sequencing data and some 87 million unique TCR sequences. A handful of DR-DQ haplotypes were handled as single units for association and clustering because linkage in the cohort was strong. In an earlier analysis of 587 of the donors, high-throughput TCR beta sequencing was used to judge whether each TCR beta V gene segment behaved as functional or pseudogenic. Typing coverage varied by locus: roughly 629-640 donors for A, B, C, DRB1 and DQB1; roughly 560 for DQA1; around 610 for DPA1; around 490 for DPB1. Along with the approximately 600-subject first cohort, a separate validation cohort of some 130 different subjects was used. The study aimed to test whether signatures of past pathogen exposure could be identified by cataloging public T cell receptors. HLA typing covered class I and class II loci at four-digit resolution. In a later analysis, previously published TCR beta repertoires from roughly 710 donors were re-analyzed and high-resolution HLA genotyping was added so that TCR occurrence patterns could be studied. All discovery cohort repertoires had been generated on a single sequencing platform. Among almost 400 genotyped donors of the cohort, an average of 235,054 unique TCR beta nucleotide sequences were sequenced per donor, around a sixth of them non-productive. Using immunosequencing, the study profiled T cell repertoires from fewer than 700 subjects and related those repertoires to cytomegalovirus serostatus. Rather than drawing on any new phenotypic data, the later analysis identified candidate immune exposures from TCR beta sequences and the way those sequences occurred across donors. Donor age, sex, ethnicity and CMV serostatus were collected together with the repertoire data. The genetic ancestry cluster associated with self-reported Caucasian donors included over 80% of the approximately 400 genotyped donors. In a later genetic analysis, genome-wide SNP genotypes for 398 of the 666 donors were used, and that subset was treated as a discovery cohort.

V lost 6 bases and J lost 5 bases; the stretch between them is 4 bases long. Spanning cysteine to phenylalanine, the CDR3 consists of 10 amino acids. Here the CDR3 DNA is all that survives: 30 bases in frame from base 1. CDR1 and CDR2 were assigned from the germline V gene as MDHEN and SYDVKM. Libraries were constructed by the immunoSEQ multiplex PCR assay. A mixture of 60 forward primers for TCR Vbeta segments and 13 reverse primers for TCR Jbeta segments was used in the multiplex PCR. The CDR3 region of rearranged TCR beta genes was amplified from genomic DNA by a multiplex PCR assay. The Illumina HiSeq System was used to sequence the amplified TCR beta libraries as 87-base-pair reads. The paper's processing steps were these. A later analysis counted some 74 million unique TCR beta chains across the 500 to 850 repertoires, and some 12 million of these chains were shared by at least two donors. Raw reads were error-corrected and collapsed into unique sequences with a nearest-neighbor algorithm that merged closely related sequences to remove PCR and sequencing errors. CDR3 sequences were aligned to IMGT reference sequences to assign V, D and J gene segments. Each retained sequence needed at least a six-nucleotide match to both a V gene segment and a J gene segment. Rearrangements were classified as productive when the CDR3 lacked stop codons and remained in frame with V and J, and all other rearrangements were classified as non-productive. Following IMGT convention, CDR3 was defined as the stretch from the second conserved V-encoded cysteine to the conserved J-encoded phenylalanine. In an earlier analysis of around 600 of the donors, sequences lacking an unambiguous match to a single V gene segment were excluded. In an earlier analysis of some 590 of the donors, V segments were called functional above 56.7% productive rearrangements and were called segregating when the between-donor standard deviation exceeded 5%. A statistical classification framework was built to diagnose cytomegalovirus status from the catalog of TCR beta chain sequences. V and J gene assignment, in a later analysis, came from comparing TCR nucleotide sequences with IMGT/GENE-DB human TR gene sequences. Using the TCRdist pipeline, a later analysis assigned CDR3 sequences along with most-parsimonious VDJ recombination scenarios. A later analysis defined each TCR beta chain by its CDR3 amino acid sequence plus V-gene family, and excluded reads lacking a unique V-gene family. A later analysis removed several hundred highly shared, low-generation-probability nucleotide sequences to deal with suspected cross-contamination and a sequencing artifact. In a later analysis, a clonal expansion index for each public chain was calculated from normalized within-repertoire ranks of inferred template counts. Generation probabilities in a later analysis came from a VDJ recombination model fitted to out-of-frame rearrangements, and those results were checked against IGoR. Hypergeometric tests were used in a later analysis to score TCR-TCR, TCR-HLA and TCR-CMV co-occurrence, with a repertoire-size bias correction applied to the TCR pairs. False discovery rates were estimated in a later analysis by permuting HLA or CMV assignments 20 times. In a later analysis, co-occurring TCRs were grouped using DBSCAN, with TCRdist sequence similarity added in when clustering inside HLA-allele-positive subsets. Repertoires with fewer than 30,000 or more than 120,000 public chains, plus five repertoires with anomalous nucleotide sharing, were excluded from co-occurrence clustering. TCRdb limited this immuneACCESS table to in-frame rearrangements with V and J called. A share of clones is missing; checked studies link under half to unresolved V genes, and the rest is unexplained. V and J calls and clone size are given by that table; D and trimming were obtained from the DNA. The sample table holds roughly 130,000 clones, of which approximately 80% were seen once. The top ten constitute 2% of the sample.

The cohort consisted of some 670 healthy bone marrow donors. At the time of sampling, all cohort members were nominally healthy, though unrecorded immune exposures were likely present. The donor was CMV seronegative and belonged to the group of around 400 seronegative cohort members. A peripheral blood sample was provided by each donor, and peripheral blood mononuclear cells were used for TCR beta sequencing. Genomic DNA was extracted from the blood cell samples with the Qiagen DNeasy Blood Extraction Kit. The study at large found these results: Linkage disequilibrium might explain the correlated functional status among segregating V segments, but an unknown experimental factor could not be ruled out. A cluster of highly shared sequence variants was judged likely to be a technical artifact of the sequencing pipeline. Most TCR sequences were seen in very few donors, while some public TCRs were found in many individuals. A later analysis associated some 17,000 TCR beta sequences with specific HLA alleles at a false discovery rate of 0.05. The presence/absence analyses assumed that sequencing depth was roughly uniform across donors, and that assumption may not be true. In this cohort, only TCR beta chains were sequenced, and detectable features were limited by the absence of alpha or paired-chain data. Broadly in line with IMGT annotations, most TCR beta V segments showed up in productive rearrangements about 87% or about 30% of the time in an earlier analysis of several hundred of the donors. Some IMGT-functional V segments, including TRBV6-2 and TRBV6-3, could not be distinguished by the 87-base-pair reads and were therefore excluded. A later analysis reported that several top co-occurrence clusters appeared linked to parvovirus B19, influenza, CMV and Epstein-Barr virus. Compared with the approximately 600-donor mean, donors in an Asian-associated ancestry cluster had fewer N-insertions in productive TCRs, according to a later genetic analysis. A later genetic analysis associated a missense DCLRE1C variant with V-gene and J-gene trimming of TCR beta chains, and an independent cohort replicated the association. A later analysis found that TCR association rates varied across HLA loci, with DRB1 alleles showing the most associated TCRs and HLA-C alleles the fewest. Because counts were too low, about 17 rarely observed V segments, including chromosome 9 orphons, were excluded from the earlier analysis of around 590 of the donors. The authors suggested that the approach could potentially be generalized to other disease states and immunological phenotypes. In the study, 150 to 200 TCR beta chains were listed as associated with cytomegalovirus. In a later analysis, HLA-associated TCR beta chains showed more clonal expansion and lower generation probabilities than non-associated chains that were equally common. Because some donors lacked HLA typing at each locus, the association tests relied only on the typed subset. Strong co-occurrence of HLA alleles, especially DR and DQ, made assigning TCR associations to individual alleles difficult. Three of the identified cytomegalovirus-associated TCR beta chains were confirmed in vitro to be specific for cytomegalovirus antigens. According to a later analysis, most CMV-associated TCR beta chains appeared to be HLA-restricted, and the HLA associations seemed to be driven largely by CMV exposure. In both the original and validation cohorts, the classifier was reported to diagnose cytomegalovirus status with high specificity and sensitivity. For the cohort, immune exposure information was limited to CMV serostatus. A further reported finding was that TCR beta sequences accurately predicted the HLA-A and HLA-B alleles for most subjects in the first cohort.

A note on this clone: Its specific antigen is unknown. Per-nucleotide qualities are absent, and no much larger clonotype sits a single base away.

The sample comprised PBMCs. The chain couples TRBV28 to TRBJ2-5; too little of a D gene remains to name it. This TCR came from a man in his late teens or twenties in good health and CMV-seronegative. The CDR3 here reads CASSEETQYF. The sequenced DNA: TGTGCCAGCAGCGAGGAGACCCAGTACTTC.